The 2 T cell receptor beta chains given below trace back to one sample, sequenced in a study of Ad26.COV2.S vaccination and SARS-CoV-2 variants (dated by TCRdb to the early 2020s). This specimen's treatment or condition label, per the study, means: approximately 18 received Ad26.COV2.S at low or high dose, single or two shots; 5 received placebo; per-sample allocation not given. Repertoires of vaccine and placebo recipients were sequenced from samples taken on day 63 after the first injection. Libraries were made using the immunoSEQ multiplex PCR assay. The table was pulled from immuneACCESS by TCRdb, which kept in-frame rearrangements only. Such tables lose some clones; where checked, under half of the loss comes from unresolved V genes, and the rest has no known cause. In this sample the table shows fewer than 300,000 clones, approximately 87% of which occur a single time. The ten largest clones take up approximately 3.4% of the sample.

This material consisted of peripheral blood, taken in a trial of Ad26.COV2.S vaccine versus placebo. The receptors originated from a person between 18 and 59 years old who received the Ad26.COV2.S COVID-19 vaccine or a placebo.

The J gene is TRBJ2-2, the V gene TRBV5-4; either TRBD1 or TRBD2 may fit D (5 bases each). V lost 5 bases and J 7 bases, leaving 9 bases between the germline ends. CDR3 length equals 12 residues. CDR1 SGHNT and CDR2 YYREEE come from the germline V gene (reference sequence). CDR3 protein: CASSRGDGELFF. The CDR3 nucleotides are TGTGCCAGCAGTCGGGGCGACGGGGAGCTGTTTTTT. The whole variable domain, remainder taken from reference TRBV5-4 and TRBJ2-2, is ETGVTQSPTHLIKTRGQQVTLRCSSQSGHNTVSWYQQALGQGPQFIFQYYREEENGRGNFPPRFSGLQFPNYSSELNVNALELDDSALYLCASSRGDGELFFGEGSRLTVL.

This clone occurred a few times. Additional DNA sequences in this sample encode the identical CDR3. CDR3 residues: CASSRDRNTDTQYF. The CDR3 DNA reads TGTGCCAGCAGCCGGGACAGGAACACAGATACGCAGTATTTT. V is TRBV7-2 and J is TRBJ2-3, with TRBD1 matching over 8 bases. CDR1 is SGHTA and CDR2 is FQGNSA in the germline V gene. After removal of 5 bases from V and 2 bases from J, the junction contained 3 bases not matched to a gene. The CDR3 loop spans 14 amino acids.